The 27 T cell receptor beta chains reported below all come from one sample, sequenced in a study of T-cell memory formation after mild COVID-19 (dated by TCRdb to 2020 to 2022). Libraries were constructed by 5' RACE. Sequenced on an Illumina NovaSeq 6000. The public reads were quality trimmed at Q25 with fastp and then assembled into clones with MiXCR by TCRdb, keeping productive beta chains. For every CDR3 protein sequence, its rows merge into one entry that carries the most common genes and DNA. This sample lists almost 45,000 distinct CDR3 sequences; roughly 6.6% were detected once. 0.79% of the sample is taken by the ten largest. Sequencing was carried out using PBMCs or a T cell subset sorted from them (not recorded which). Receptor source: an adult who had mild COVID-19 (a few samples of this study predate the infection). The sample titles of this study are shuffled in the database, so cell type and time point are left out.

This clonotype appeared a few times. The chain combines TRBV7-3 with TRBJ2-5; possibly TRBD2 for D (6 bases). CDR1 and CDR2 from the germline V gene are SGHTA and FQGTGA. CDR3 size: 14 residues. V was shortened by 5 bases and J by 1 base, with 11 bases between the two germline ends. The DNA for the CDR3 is TGTGCCAGCAGCCCCTCGGGACTCCAAGAGACCCAGTACTTC. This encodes CASSPSGLQETQYF. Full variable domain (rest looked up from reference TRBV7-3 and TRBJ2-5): GAGVSQTPSNKVTEKGKYVELRCDPISGHTALYWYRQSLGQGPEFLIYFQGTGAADDSGLPNDRFFAVRPEGSVSTLKIQRTERGDSAVYLCASSPSGLQETQYFGPGTRLLVL.

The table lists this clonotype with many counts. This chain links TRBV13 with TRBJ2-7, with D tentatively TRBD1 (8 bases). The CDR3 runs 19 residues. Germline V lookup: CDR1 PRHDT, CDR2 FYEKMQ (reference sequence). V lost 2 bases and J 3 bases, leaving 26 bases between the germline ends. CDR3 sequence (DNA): TGTGCCAGCAGCTTAAGCGGGACAGGTAGAGGGACTCGGGTCTACGAGCAGTACTTC. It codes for CASSLSGTGRGTRVYEQYF.

As DNA, the CDR3 is TGCGCCAGCAGCCAGGCCGTGGGGGGGGATCAGCCCCAGCATTTT. This gives the protein CASSQAVGGDQPQHF. V and J are TRBV4-3 and TRBJ1-5; tentatively, D is TRBD1 (5 bases). Trimming stripped 3 bases from V and 5 bases from J, with 14 bases between. The CDR3 length is 15 residues. Per the germline V gene, CDR1 is LGHNA and CDR2 is YSLEER.

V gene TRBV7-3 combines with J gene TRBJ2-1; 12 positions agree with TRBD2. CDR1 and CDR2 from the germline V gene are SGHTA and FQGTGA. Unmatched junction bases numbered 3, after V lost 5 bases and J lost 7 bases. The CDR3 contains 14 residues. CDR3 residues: CASSPSGGANEQFF. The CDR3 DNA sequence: TGTGCCAGCAGCCCTAGCGGGGGGGCTAATGAGCAGTTCTTC.

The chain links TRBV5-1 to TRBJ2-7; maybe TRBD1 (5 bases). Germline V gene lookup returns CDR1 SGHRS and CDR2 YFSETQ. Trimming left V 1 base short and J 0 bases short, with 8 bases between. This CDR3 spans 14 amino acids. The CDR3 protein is CASSLWQGSYEQYF. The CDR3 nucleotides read TGCGCCAGCAGCTTGTGGCAGGGCTCCTACGAGCAGTACTTC.

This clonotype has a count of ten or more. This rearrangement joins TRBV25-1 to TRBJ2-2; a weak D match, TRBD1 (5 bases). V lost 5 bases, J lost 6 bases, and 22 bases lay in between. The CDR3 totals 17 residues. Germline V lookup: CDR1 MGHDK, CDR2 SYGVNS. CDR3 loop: CASSPRAGFGWSGELFF. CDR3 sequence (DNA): TGTGCCAGCAGTCCCCGAGCAGGGTTTGGTTGGTCCGGGGAGCTGTTTTTT.

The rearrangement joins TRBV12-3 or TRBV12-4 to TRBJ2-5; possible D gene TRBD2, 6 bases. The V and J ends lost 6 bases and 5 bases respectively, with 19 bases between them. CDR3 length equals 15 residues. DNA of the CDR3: TGTGCCAGCAGGGTTGGGAGGCCCAGAGTTGAGACCCAGTACTTC. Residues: CASRVGRPRVETQYF.

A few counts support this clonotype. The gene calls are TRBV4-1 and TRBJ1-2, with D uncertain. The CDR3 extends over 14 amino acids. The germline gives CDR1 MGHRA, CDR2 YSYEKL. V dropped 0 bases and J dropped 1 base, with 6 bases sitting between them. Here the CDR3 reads CASSQDLINYGYTF. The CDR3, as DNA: TGCGCCAGCAGCCAAGATCTTATTAACTATGGCTACACCTTC.

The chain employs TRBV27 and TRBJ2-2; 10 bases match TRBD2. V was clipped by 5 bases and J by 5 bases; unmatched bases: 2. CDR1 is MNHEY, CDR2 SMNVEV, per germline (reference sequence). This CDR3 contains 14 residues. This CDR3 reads CASSKLAGTGELFF. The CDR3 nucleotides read TGTGCCAGCAGTAAACTAGCGGGGACCGGGGAGCTGTTTTTT.

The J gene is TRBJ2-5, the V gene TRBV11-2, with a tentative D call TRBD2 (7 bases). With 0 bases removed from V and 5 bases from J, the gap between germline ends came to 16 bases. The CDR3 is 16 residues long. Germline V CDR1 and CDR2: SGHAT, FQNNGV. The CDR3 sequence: CASSLDSEGGSETQYF. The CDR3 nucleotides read TGTGCCAGCAGCTTAGATTCAGAGGGGGGGTCGGAGACCCAGTACTTC.

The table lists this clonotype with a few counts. This chain's CDR3 is CASSLESLGNEQFF. For the CDR3, the DNA is TGTGCCAGCAGCTTAGAAAGTCTAGGAAATGAGCAGTTCTTC. This chain joins TRBV7-9 and TRBJ2-1; D call uncertain. From germline, CDR1 is SEHNR and CDR2 FQNEAQ (reference sequence). With 1 base removed from V and 7 bases from J, the gap between germline ends came to 11 bases. The CDR3 sequence is 14 residues long.

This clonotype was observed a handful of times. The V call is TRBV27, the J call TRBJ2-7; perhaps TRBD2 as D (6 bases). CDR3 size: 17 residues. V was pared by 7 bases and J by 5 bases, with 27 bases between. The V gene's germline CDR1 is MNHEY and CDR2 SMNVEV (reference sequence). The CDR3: CASNAGPSRGPGDEQYF. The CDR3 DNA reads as TGTGCCAGCAACGCAGGTCCATCGCGGGGCCCTGGGGACGAGCAGTACTTC.

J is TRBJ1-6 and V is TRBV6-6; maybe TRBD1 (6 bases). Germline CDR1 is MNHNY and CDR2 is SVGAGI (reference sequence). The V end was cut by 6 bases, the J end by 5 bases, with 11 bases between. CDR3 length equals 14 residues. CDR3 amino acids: CASSPTGDNSPLHF. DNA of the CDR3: TGTGCCAGCAGCCCGACAGGTGATAATTCACCCCTCCACTTT.

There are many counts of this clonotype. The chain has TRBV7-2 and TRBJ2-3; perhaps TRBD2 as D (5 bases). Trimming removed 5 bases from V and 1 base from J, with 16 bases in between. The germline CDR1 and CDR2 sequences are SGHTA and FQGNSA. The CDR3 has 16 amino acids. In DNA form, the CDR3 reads TGTGCCAGCAGCCCTAAGGAGAGCGGTGGCACAGATACGCAGTATTTT. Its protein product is CASSPKESGGTDTQYF.

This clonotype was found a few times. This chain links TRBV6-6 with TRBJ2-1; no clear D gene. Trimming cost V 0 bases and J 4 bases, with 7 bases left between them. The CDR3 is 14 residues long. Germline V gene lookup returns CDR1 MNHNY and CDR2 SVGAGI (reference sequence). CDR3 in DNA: TGTGCCAGCAGTTACTCGGCGGTATACAATGAGCAGTTCTTC. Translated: CASSYSAVYNEQFF.

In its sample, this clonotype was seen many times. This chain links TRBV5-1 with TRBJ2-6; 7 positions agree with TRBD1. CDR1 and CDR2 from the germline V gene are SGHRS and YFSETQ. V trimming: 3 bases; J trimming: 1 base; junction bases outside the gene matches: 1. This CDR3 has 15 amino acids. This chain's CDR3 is CASSSGGSGANVLTF. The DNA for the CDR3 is TGCGCCAGCAGCTCAGGGGGATCTGGGGCCAACGTCCTGACTTTC.

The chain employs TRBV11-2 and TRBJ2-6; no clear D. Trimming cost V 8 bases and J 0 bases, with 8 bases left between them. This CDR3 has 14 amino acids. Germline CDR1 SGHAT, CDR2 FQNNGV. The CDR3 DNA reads TGTGCCAGCGGGCTGGACTCTGGGGCCAACGTCCTGACTTTC. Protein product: CASGLDSGANVLTF. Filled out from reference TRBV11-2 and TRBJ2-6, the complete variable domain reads EAGVAQSPRYKIIEKRQSVAFWCNPISGHATLYWYQQILGQGPKLLIQFQNNGVVDDSQLPKDRFSAERLKGVDSTLKIQPAKLEDSAVYLCASGLDSGANVLTFGAGSRLTVL.

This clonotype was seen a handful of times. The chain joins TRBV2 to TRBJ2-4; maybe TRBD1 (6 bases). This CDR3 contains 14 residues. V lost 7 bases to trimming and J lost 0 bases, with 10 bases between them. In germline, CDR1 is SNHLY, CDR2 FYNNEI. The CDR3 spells CASNGQLAKNIQYF. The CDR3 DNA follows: TGTGCCAGCAACGGACAGCTAGCCAAAAACATTCAGTACTTC.

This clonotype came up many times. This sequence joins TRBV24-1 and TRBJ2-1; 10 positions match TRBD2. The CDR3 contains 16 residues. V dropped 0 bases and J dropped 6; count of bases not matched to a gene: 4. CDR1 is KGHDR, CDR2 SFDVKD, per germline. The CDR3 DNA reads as TGTGCCACCAGTGATTTGAGCCCTAGCGGGGGCAATGAGCAGTTCTTC. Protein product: CATSDLSPSGGNEQFF.

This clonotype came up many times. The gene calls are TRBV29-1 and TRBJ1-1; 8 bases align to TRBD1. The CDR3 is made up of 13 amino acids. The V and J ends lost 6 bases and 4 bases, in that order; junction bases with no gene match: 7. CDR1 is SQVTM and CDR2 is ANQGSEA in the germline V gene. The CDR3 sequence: CSVRTGWGTEAFF. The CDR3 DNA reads TGCAGCGTCCGGACAGGGTGGGGCACTGAAGCTTTCTTT.

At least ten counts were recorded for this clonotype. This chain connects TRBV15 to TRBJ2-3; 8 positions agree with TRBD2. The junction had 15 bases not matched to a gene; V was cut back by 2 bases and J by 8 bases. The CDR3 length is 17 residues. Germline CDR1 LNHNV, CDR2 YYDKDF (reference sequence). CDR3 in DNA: TGTGCCACCAGCAGACAAAGGAGTTGGACTAGCATCCGTACGCAGTATTTT. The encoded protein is CATSRQRSWTSIRTQYF.

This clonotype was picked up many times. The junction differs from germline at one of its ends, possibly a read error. This chain's CDR3 is CACRWRASGTGGELFF. CDR3 DNA: TGTGCCTGCAGGTGGAGGGCTAGCGGGACTGGCGGGGAGCTGTTTTTT. J is TRBJ2-2 and V is TRBV7-2, with 9 positions matching TRBD2. Germline V gene data show CDR1 as SGHTA and CDR2 as FQGNSA. The CDR3 is made up of 16 amino acids.

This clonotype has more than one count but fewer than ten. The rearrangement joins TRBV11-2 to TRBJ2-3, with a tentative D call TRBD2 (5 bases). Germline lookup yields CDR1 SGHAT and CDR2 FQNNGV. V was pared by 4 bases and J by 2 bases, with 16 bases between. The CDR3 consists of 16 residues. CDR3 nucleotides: TGTGCCAGCAGCTCCCCACCGGGAACATACACAGATACGCAGTATTTT. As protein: CASSSPPGTYTDTQYF. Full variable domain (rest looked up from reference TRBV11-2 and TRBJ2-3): EAGVAQSPRYKIIEKRQSVAFWCNPISGHATLYWYQQILGQGPKLLIQFQNNGVVDDSQLPKDRFSAERLKGVDSTLKIQPAKLEDSAVYLCASSSPPGTYTDTQYFGPGTRLTVL.

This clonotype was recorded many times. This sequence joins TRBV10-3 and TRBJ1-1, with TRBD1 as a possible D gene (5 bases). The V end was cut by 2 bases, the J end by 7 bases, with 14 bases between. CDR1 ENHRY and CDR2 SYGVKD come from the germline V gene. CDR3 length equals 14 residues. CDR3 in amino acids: CAISEGGRQGEAFF. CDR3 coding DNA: TGTGCCATCAGTGAGGGGGGGAGGCAAGGTGAAGCTTTCTTT.

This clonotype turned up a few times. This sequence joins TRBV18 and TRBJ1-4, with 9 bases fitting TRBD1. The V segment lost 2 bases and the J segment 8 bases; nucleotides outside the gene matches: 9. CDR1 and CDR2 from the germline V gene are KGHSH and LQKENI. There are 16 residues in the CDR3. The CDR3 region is CASSPTLTGGSEKLFF. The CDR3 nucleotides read TGTGCCAGCTCACCAACTCTTACAGGGGGCAGCGAAAAACTGTTTTTT. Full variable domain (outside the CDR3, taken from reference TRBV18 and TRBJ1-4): NAGVMQNPRHLVRRRGQEARLRCSPMKGHSHVYWYRQLPEEGLKFMVYLQKENIIDESGMPKERFSAEFPKEGPSILRIQQVVRGDSAAYFCASSPTLTGGSEKLFFGSGTQLSVL.

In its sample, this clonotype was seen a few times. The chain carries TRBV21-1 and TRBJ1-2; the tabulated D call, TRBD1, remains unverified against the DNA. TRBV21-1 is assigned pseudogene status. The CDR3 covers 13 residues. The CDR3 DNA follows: TGTGCCAGGGGAGCGCGGGCCGAACATGGCTACACCTTC. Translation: CARGARAEHGYTF.

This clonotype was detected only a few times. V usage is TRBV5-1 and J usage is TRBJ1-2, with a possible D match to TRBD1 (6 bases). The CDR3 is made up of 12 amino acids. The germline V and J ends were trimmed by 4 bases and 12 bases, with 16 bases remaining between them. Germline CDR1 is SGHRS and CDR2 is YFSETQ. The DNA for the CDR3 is TGCGCCAGCAGCCCGGACAGCCTTGGGCACACCTTC. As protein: CASSPDSLGHTF.